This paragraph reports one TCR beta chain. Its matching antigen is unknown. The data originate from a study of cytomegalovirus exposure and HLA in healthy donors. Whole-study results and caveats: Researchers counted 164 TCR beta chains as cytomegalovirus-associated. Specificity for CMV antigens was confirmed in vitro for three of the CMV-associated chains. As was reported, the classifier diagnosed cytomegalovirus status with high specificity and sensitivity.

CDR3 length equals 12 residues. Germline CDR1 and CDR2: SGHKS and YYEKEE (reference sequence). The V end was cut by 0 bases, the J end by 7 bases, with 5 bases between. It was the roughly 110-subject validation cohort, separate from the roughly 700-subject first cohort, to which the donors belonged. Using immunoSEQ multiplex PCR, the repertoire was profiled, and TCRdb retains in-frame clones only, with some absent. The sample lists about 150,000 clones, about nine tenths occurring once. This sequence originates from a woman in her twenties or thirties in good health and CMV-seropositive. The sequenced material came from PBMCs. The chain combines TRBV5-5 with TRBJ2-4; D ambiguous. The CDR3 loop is CASSLDENIQYF. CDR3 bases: TGTGCCAGCAGCTTGGACGAGAACATTCAGTACTTC. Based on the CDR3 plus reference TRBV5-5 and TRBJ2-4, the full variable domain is DAGVTQSPTHLIKTRGQQVTLRCSPISGHKSVSWYQQVLGQGPQFIFQYYEKEERGRGNFPDRFSARQFPNYSSELNVNALLLGDSALYLCASSLDENIQYFGAGTRLSVL.